This passage covers 6 T cell receptor beta chains from one sample sequenced in a study of blood T cell repertoires in COVID-19. Profiling relied on immunoSEQ multiplex PCR, and the TCRdb table lists in-frame clones only, not all of them. The data show 200,000 to 250,000 clones, with 82% seen just once and 3% to 4% held by the top ten. Sequenced input: PBMCs or T cells enriched from blood (not recorded which). Receptors were obtained from an older woman who had recovered from COVID-19.

The rearrangement links TRBV5-1 to TRBJ2-5; 8 bases map to TRBD2. Germline CDR1 reads SGHRS; CDR2 reads YFSETQ. V lost 0 bases to trimming and J lost 4 bases; unmatched junction nucleotides: 5. This CDR3 has 15 residues. The CDR3 DNA reads TGCGCCAGCAGCTTGGGACTAGCGAGGCGAGAGACCCAGTACTTC. Protein sequence: CASSLGLARRETQYF.

The rearrangement uses TRBV4-1 and TRBJ1-3; no definite D call. Germline CDR1 MGHRA, CDR2 YSYEKL. CDR3 length: 16 amino acids. V gave up 0 bases and J gave up 0 bases, with 9 bases separating them. The CDR3 coding sequence is TGCGCCAGCAGCCAAGAGGGCAGAAACTCTGGAAACACCATATATTTT. Translation gives CASSQEGRNSGNTIYF.

The genes are TRBV11-2 and TRBJ2-5; a possible D gene is TRBD1 (6 bases). V dropped 5 bases and J dropped 4 bases, with 14 bases sitting between them. This CDR3 is built from 14 residues. Germline CDR1 reads SGHAT; CDR2 reads FQNNGV. CDR3 residues: CASSPTGSRETQYF. For the CDR3, the DNA is TGTGCCAGCAGCCCAACAGGGTCCAGAGAGACCCAGTACTTC.

CDR3 residues: CATSRDQGLEAFF. CDR3 nucleotide sequence: TGTGCCACCAGCAGAGATCAGGGGCTTGAAGCTTTCTTT. The rearrangement uses TRBV15 and TRBJ1-1, with D possibly matching TRBD1 (6 bases). V was pared by 0 bases and J by 7 bases, with 9 bases between. The CDR3 loop spans 13 amino acids. Germline values: CDR1 LNHNV, CDR2 YYDKDF (reference sequence).

This clone has a count of ten or more. V usage is TRBV6-5 and J usage is TRBJ1-2; TRBD1 aligns across 7 bases. Trimming removed 4 bases from V and 5 bases from J; junction bases left unmatched: 7. The CDR3 loop spans 14 amino acids. Germline V gives CDR1 MNHEY, CDR2 SVGAGI. The CDR3 DNA sequence: TGTGCCAGCAGTTCCGGGACAGAGTTTTATGGCTACACCTTC. Translated: CASSSGTEFYGYTF.

This rearrangement joins TRBV7-9 to TRBJ1-1; D uncertain. The CDR3 runs to 14 residues. Germline V CDR1 and CDR2: SEHNR, FQNEAQ (reference sequence). V was pared by 5 bases and J by 4 bases, with 14 bases between. DNA for the CDR3: TGTGCCAGCAGCCATGGCGGGCTGGGCACTGAAGCTTTCTTT. It is translated as CASSHGGLGTEAFF.